A single sample is the source of the 9 T cell receptor beta chains below, sequenced in a study of PD-1 blockade in classical Hodgkin lymphoma. Produced via immunoSEQ multiplex PCR; TCRdb's table is partial and in-frame only. The sample holds some 86,000 clones, just over 90% seen once. Specified time point: cycle 4 day 1 (C4D1), after more than five weeks of nivolumab. Brentuximab vedotin exposure varied among the patients, all of whom had relapsed after autologous stem cell transplantation. Specimen: peripheral blood mononuclear cells (PBMCs), collected before the fourth cycle of nivolumab. All receptors derive from a human donor with classical Hodgkin lymphoma.

V usage is TRBV7-2 and J usage is TRBJ2-1; the D is unclear. The germline V and J ends were trimmed by 1 base and 3 bases, with 10 bases remaining between them. The germline V gene encodes CDR1 SGHTA and CDR2 FQGNSA. The CDR3 length is 15 residues. The DNA for the CDR3 is TGTGCCAGCAGCTTAGGTACCGGAGACTACAATGAGCAGTTCTTC. Translation gives CASSLGTGDYNEQFF.

The rearrangement joins TRBV6-1 to TRBJ1-2; no definite D call. Germline V gene data show CDR1 as MNHNS and CDR2 as SASEGT. This CDR3 region has 15 residues. V was cut by 10 bases and J by 4 bases, with 22 bases left in between. The CDR3 protein is CAILLRTGDGYGYTF. The CDR3 DNA is TGTGCCATCCTACTTAGAACGGGCGACGGCTATGGCTACACCTTC.

The count of this clone is one. The gene calls are TRBV7-8 and TRBJ1-2; the D is unclear. Germline loops: CDR1 SGHVS, CDR2 FQNEAQ. V lost 5 bases and J lost 4, with 17 bases in between. The length of the CDR3 is 15 residues. CDR3 amino acids: CASSPARRPLYGYTF. CDR3 coding DNA: TGTGCCAGCAGCCCCGCACGGAGGCCCCTCTATGGCTACACCTTC.

This clone was picked up one time. V gene TRBV19 combines with J gene TRBJ2-7, with TRBD1 matching 10 bases. Per the germline V gene, CDR1 is LNHDA and CDR2 is SQIVND (reference sequence). The ends lost 3 bases at V and 4 bases at J; junction bases unmatched: 3. CDR3 length equals 14 residues. The CDR3 loop is CASSIPGQGYEQYF. The CDR3 bases are TGTGCCAGTAGTATCCCGGGACAGGGGTACGAGCAGTACTTC.

The chain combines TRBV18 with TRBJ1-4; D is ambiguous. CDR1 is KGHSH, CDR2 LQKENI, per germline. V lost 1 base to trimming and J lost 0 bases, with 9 bases between them. The CDR3 loop spans 16 amino acids. The CDR3 coding sequence is TGTGCCAGCTCACCACAACAGACTTCAACTAATGAAAAACTGTTTTTT. This sequence encodes CASSPQQTSTNEKLFF. Using reference TRBV18 and TRBJ1-4 for the parts outside the CDR3, the full variable domain is NAGVMQNPRHLVRRRGQEARLRCSPMKGHSHVYWYRQLPEEGLKFMVYLQKENIIDESGMPKERFSAEFPKEGPSILRIQQVVRGDSAAYFCASSPQQTSTNEKLFFGSGTQLSVL.

The chain has TRBV4-1 and TRBJ1-1, with a tentative D call TRBD1 (5 bases). The CDR3 consists of 17 residues. Trimming left V 0 bases short and J 3 bases short, with 17 bases between. The germline CDR1 and CDR2 sequences are MGHRA and YSYEKL. CDR3 residues: CASSQDGLSGAYTEAFF. CDR3 DNA sequence: TGCGCCAGCAGCCAAGACGGACTCAGCGGGGCGTACACTGAAGCTTTCTTT.

In its sample, this clone was seen a few times. V and J are TRBV19 and TRBJ1-2, with TRBD1 matching over 8 bases. CDR1 and CDR2 from the germline V gene are LNHDA and SQIVND (reference sequence). J was trimmed by 7 bases and V by 5 bases; bases with no gene match: 12. This CDR3 comprises 15 residues. The CDR3: CASSWPGGPTGGYTF. DNA of the CDR3: TGTGCCAGTAGTTGGCCAGGGGGCCCAACTGGTGGCTACACCTTC.

The chain joins TRBV23-1 to TRBJ2-2; possibly TRBD1 for D (5 bases). TRBV23-1 is an ORF, and what it does is uncertain. This CDR3 is 11 amino acids long. V lost 5 bases, J lost 7 bases, and 5 bases lay in between. The CDR3 bases are TGCGCCAGCAGTAGGGGCGGGGAGCTGTTTTTT. As protein: CASSRGGELFF.

This chain connects TRBV9 to TRBJ1-3; D might be TRBD1 (5 bases). Per germline, CDR1 SGDLS and CDR2 YYNGEE. With 0 bases removed from V and 4 bases from J, the gap between germline ends came to 14 bases. This CDR3 contains 16 residues. The CDR3 DNA follows: TGTGCCAGCAGCGTAGGGGACTGGGGGTTCGGAAACACCATATATTTT. It translates to CASSVGDWGFGNTIYF.